This T cell receptor (beta chain) emerged from a study of Graves' ophthalmopathy and Graves' hyperthyroidism. Comment on this clonotype: What it recognizes is unknown.

Germline V CDR1 and CDR2: MGHDK, SYGVNS. Trimming left V 2 bases short and J 6 bases short, with 15 bases between. The CDR3 covers 15 residues. Hyperthyroidism cases were recent diagnoses of under 2 months' duration in people aged 18 to 65. Clinical symptoms, serum thyroxine, TRAb, thyroid ultrasound and orbital computed tomography formed the basis of diagnosis. Amplification targeted the TCR beta CDR3 regions, with RNA transcripts as the source material. RT-PCR was first run with HTBI primers, then multiplex PCR in a second round. TCRdb used MiXCR to reprocess the multiplex PCR reads, holding one entry per CDR3 protein. This table has 1 million to 1.3 million distinct CDR3 sequences, about 38% appearing once. Whole-study results and caveats: Using a 13-signature model, the authors split ophthalmopathy from stable hyperthyroidism, with just under 90% sensitivity and around 76% specificity. The model reached 55% to 71% sensitivity and around 74% specificity for predicting ophthalmopathy progression.

The rearrangement uses TRBV25-1 and TRBJ2-3; D is unclear. The sequenced sample was peripheral blood or thyroid tissue (not recorded which). The source of this sequence is an adult man with Graves' hyperthyroidism. CDR3 residues: CASSERAALTDTQYF. The DNA for the CDR3 is TGTGCCAGCAGTGAACGGGCCGCCCTCACGGATACGCAGTATTTT. Full variable domain (remainder filled in from reference TRBV25-1 and TRBJ2-3): EADIYQTPRYLVIGTGKKITLECSQTMGHDKMYWYQQDPGMELHLIHYSYGVNSTEKGDLSSESTVSRIRTEHFPLTLESARPSHTSQYLCASSERAALTDTQYFGPGTRLTVL.